The 20 T cell receptor beta chains given below trace back to one sample, sequenced in a study of cytomegalovirus exposure and HLA in healthy donors. 60 Vbeta and 13 Jbeta primers were used in PCR. Sequencing used immunoSEQ multiplex PCR; TCRdb keeps in-frame clones, though not all of them. The data hold 150,000 to 180,000 clones, with under 85% observed a single time. Material: PBMCs. The origin of the receptors is a man younger than 35 in good health and CMV-seronegative.

The chain uses TRBV9 and TRBJ1-6; TRBD1 agrees at 10 bases. From germline, CDR1 is SGDLS and CDR2 YYNGEE. This CDR3 contains 19 residues. V gave up 4 bases and J gave up 0 bases; unmatched junction bases: 10. CDR3 sequence (DNA): TGTGCCAGCAGCCCACGGGACAGGGGAATAGGCTCCTATAATTCACCCCTCCACTTT. Its translation is CASSPRDRGIGSYNSPLHF.

This clone was counted between two and nine times. The V and J genes are TRBV5-7 and TRBJ1-3, with a weak D call TRBD1 (5 bases). TRBV5-7 is placed among ORFs of uncertain function. CDR3 length equals 17 residues. Trimming shortened V by 1 base and J by 1 base, and 15 bases separated the two germline ends. CDR3 residues: CASSLTPRDQSGNTIYF. The CDR3 DNA sequence: TGTGCCAGCAGCTTGACTCCCAGGGATCAGTCTGGAAACACCATATATTTT.

This chain joins TRBV6-1 and TRBJ2-7, with 12 bases lining up with TRBD2. The CDR3 loop spans 15 amino acids. Germline V gene data show CDR1 as MNHNS and CDR2 as SASEGT. Trimming cost V 6 bases and J 0 bases; bases outside gene matches: 3. The CDR3 loop reads CASRAGLAGSYEQYV. The CDR3 DNA reads TGTGCCAGCAGGGCGGGACTAGCGGGCTCCTACGAGCAGTACGTC.

This clone was observed a few times. The rearrangement joins TRBV2 to TRBJ2-2; 9 nucleotides agree with TRBD2. The V gene's germline CDR1 is SNHLY and CDR2 FYNNEI. The CDR3 spans 17 residues. Trimming cost V 4 bases and J 5 bases; bases outside gene matches: 11. CDR3 nucleotide sequence: TGTGCCAGCAGTGGGTCTAGCGGGGACCTTGGGACCGGGGAGCTGTTTTTT. Its translation: CASSGSSGDLGTGELFF.

This clone was detected a few times. V and J are TRBV6-5 and TRBJ2-3; 13 bases fit TRBD2. The CDR3 extends over 15 amino acids. In germline, CDR1 is MNHEY, CDR2 SVGAGI. V dropped 2 bases and J dropped 4; count of bases not matched to a gene: 0. The CDR3 nucleotides read TGTGCCAGCAGTTACACTAGCGGGGGGGCAGATACGCAGTATTTT. It specifies CASSYTSGGADTQYF.

The rearrangement uses TRBV5-6 and TRBJ2-3; TRBD2 might be the D (5 bases). V lost 0 bases to trimming and J lost 3 bases, with 14 bases between them. CDR3 size: 16 residues. Germline assignment: CDR1 SGHDT and CDR2 YYEEEE. Here the CDR3 reads CASSLELEARTDTQYF. The CDR3 DNA sequence: TGTGCCAGCAGCTTGGAGTTGGAGGCGAGGACAGATACGCAGTATTTT.

This clone was observed a few times. The chain uses TRBV7-9 and TRBJ2-2, with 8 positions matching TRBD1. The CDR3 is 16 amino acids. J gave up 6 bases and V 4 bases, and 10 bases lay outside the gene matches. Germline V gives CDR1 SEHNR, CDR2 FQNEAQ (reference sequence). The CDR3 sequence: CASSSVLTGDPGELFF. The CDR3 DNA follows: TGTGCCAGCAGCTCAGTTTTGACAGGGGACCCCGGGGAGCTGTTTTTT.

The chain joins TRBV6-5 to TRBJ1-1; D possibly corresponds to TRBD1 (5 bases). Trimming cost V 3 bases and J 4 bases, with 12 bases left between them. In germline, CDR1 is MNHEY, CDR2 SVGAGI. The CDR3 has 14 amino acids. CDR3 region: CASSYGQGSTEAFF. CDR3 DNA sequence: TGTGCCAGCAGTTATGGGCAGGGCTCCACTGAAGCTTTCTTT.

To note about this clone: Sequence at one end of the junction differs from germline and may be a read error. The chain couples TRBV19 to TRBJ2-1; 8 positions match TRBD1. The CDR3 runs to 14 residues. Germline assignment: CDR1 LNHDA and CDR2 SQIVND (reference sequence). CDR3 sequence reads: CASRDRAPGDEQLF. The CDR3 region has the DNA TGTGCCAGTAGGGACAGGGCCCCAGGGGATGAGCAGCTCTTC.

V gene TRBV19 combines with J gene TRBJ1-1; 10 bases line up with TRBD1. CDR1 is LNHDA and CDR2 is SQIVND in the germline V gene (reference sequence). CDR3 length equals 15 residues. Germline trimming cut 5 bases from V and 5 bases from J; bases unmatched to any gene: 8. The CDR3 region is CASSATTGGETEAFF. CDR3 bases: TGTGCCAGTAGTGCTACGACAGGGGGCGAAACTGAAGCTTTCTTT.

The CDR3 protein is CASSPPGNEQFF. The CDR3 nucleotides read TGTGCCAGCAGCCCCCCAGGGAATGAGCAGTTCTTC. The V gene is TRBV27, the J gene TRBJ2-1; D is perhaps TRBD1 (5 bases). The germline V and J ends were trimmed by 6 bases and 7 bases, with 10 bases remaining between them. Germline V gene sequence: CDR1 MNHEY, CDR2 SMNVEV (reference sequence). The CDR3 totals 12 residues.

V usage is TRBV5-1 and J usage is TRBJ2-1; 13 bases fit TRBD2. The J segment lost 5 bases and the V segment lost 7 bases, leaving 0 bases of the junction unmatched. The CDR3 totals 13 residues. CDR1 is SGHRS and CDR2 is YFSETQ in the germline V gene. The CDR3 region is CASGLAGDNEQFF. The CDR3 DNA is TGCGCCAGCGGACTAGCGGGGGACAATGAGCAGTTCTTC.

The gene calls are TRBV27 and TRBJ1-2; 7 bases match TRBD1. This CDR3 is built from 14 residues. Germline V gene data show CDR1 as MNHEY and CDR2 as SMNVEV (reference sequence). J lost 4 bases, V lost 2 bases, and 4 bases had no gene match. This CDR3 reads CASSLTGALYGYTF. As DNA, the CDR3 is TGTGCCAGCAGTTTAACAGGGGCCCTCTATGGCTACACCTTC.

The rearrangement joins TRBV7-9 to TRBJ2-7, with 9 bases lining up with TRBD2. Germline loops: CDR1 SEHNR, CDR2 FQNEAQ (reference sequence). This CDR3 spans 16 amino acids. Trimming removed 5 bases from V and 0 bases from J; junction bases left unmatched: 8. This CDR3 reads CASSPGSGGLSYEQYF. CDR3 sequence (DNA): TGTGCCAGCAGCCCGGGGAGCGGGGGGCTCTCCTACGAGCAGTACTTC.

This chain connects TRBV6-1 to TRBJ1-2, with D possibly being TRBD1 (5 bases). The length of the CDR3 is 16 residues. Germline CDR1 MNHNS, CDR2 SASEGT. Between the trimmed V and J ends, which lost 0 bases and 4 bases, there was a span of 15 bases. In nucleotides, the CDR3 is TGTGCCAGCAGTGAAGCGCTCGGGGGGGTTATCTATGGCTACACCTTC. Amino acids: CASSEALGGVIYGYTF.

This clone was counted only a few times. CDR3 in DNA: TGCGCCAGCAGCCTGTGGACAGCTTCGAACACTGAAGCTTTCTTT. The encoded protein is CASSLWTASNTEAFF. This chain uses TRBV5-1 with TRBJ1-1, with a weak D call TRBD1 (6 bases). Trimming took off 4 bases at V and 1 base at J, with 14 bases between the two ends. The CDR3 spans 15 residues. Germline CDR1 is SGHRS and CDR2 is YFSETQ.

As DNA, the CDR3 is TGTGCCAGCAGCTTCGACAGGGCGACTCCACACAATGAGCAGTTCTTC. Its translation is CASSFDRATPHNEQFF. The rearrangement links TRBV13 to TRBJ2-1, with TRBD1 matching 7 bases. The length of the CDR3 is 16 residues. J gave up 5 bases and V 3 bases, and 10 bases lay outside the gene matches. Germline values: CDR1 PRHDT, CDR2 FYEKMQ (reference sequence).

This clone came up once. An end of the junction does not agree with germline; a read error may underlie this. V and J are TRBV6-1 and TRBJ2-1; no definite D call. The CDR3 totals 12 residues. The germline V gene encodes CDR1 MNHNS and CDR2 SASEGT. The CDR3 sequence is CASSDPYKEQFF. As DNA, the CDR3 is TGTGCCAGCAGTGACCCATACAAGGAGCAGTTCTTC.

The chain links TRBV6-1 to TRBJ2-1, with 9 bases that match TRBD2. After removal of 1 base from V and 5 bases from J, the junction contained 3 bases not matched to a gene. The germline CDR1 and CDR2 sequences are MNHNS and SASEGT. CDR3 length: 15 amino acids. CDR3 DNA sequence: TGTGCCAGCAGTGAAGGGGCGGGGGGGCACAATGAGCAGTTCTTC. Encoded protein: CASSEGAGGHNEQFF.

V is TRBV6-5 and J is TRBJ1-2, with 9 bases that match TRBD1. Trimming removed 8 bases from V and 8 bases from J; junction bases left unmatched: 15. CDR3 size: 15 residues. Germline CDR1 reads MNHEY; CDR2 reads SVGAGI. The chain's CDR3 is CASVDDGTGTGGYTF. The CDR3 DNA is TGTGCCAGCGTCGACGATGGGACAGGGACTGGGGGCTACACCTTC.